This T cell receptor beta chain emerged from a study of cytomegalovirus exposure and HLA in healthy donors. On this clone itself: Its antigen remains unidentified.

The V and J ends lost 6 bases and 2 bases respectively, with 7 bases between them. The germline V gene encodes CDR1 MDHEN and CDR2 SYDVKM. This CDR3 has 12 amino acids. This PCR relied on a set of 60 Vbeta primers and 13 Jbeta primers. Per the study methods: Unique TCR beta chains numbered about 79 million in a later analysis, with 10 million to 14 million shared. Clones were read by immunoSEQ multiplex PCR, and TCRdb kept only the in-frame ones, dropping some. Clonal size and the V and J genes are those of that table, whereas D and trimming came from the DNA. The table records 160,000 or so clones, roughly 80% of them present only once. Study-wide results and caveats: Reportedly, a later analysis found an Asian-associated ancestry cluster had fewer N-insertions than the approximately 700-donor mean. Several top significant clusters appeared, in a later analysis, to be linked to common viral pathogens.

The rearrangement uses TRBV28 and TRBJ1-2; D uncertain. The TCR sequence derives from a male donor in good health and CMV-seropositive. The sample comprised PBMCs. Here the CDR3 DNA reads TGTGCCAGCAGCTCTAGGAACTATGGCTACACCTTC. Amino acid sequence: CASSSRNYGYTF.